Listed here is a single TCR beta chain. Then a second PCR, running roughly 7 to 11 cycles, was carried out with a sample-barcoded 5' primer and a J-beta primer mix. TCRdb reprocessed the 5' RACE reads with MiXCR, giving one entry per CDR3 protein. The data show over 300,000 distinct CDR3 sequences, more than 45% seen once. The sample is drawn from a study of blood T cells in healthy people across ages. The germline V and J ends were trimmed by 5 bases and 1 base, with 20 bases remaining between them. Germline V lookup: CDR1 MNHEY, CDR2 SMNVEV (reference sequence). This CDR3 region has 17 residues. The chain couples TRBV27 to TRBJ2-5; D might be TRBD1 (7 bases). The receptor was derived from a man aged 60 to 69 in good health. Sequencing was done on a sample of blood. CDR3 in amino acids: CASSPHRGGFSQETQYF. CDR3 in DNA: TGTGCCAGCAGTCCCCACAGGGGAGGTTTCTCCCAAGAGACCCAGTACTTC.